What follows are 25 T cell receptor beta chains derived from one specimen sequenced in a study of T cells in Graves' hyperthyroidism and ophthalmopathy. Authors of the study amplified TCR beta CDR3 regions from RNA transcripts. The HTBI primer set drove a first-round RT-PCR of the TCR CDR3. MiXCR, run by TCRdb on the multiplex PCR reads, gives a single entry per CDR3 protein. The repertoire consists of about 620,000 distinct CDR3 sequences, with roughly 16% occurring once and the leading ten covering 3% to 4.5%. The sample consisted of blood. These TCRs come from a young woman with Graves' hyperthyroidism.

This clonotype was detected ten times or more. The V call is TRBV20-1, the J call TRBJ2-7; D is undetermined. The germline V gene encodes CDR1 DFQATT and CDR2 SNEGSKA (reference sequence). The ends were cut back, 0 bases at V and 0 bases at J, with 9 bases in the middle. The CDR3 sequence is 14 residues long. For the CDR3, the DNA is TGCAGTGCTAGAGATCGGTTTAGCTCCTACGAGCAGTACTTC. It specifies CSARDRFSSYEQYF.

This clonotype was picked up many times. The V and J genes are TRBV30 and TRBJ1-6; weak D call: TRBD1 (6 bases). The CDR3 consists of 15 residues. Germline values: CDR1 GTSNPN, CDR2 SVGIG (reference sequence). The V end lost 2 bases, the J end lost 0 bases, and 8 bases lay between the germline ends. CDR3 residues: CAWSTGSSYNSPLHF. The CDR3, as DNA: TGTGCCTGGAGTACAGGGAGCTCCTATAATTCACCCCTCCACTTT.

The genes are TRBV29-1 and TRBJ1-1; possibly TRBD1 for D (5 bases). With 4 bases removed from V and 0 bases from J, the gap between germline ends came to 15 bases. Germline V lookup: CDR1 SQVTM, CDR2 ANQGSEA. This CDR3 has 15 residues. The CDR3 sequence: CSVVLLPGVNTEAFF. The CDR3 nucleotides are TGCAGCGTTGTATTGTTACCGGGGGTGAACACTGAAGCTTTCTTT.

Details on this clonotype: This clone may be a read error of a much larger clone one base away. The genes are TRBV3-1 and TRBJ1-4; D not certain. Germline-derived CDR1 and CDR2 are LGHDT and YNNKEL (reference sequence). Trimming stripped 5 bases from V and 3 bases from J, with 13 bases between. The CDR3 contains 15 residues. Here the CDR3 DNA reads TGTGCCAGCAGCTTCGGACGCGGGGCTAATGAAAAACTGTTTTTT. Its translation is CASSFGRGANEKLFF. Combining the CDR3 with reference TRBV3-1 and TRBJ1-4 gives the whole variable domain DTAVSQTPKYLVTQMGNDKSIKCEQNLGHDTMYWYKQDSKKFLKIMFSYNNKELIINETVPNRFSPKSPDKAHLNLHINSLELGDSAVYFCASSFGRGANEKLFFGSGTQLSVL.

In its sample, this clonotype was seen a few times. The gene calls are TRBV28 and TRBJ2-7; 8 bases align to TRBD1. Losses at the gene ends were 5 bases for V and 0 bases for J; bases not matched to a gene: 6. The CDR3 is made up of 15 amino acids. Germline-derived CDR1 and CDR2 are MDHEN and SYDVKM. Written as DNA, the CDR3 is TGTGCCAGCAGTAATCAGGGGGCTGGCTCCTACGAGCAGTACTTC. It translates to CASSNQGAGSYEQYF.

This clonotype was found a few times. The rearrangement joins TRBV5-1 to TRBJ1-1; no clear D gene. The germline CDR1 and CDR2 sequences are SGHRS and YFSETQ. This CDR3 comprises 15 residues. Between the trimmed V and J ends, which lost 0 bases and 8 bases, there was a span of 17 bases. CDR3 nucleotide sequence: TGCGCCAGCAGCTTGGATCCAGGCCGGGCTTCGGAAGCTTTCTTT. Translating gives CASSLDPGRASEAFF.

Worth noting for this clonotype: This clone may be a read error of a much larger clone one base away. V and J are TRBV2 and TRBJ2-4; 7 bases fit TRBD1. V lost 3 bases, J lost 8 bases, and 4 bases stayed unmatched. The CDR3 has 13 residues. Looked up from germline, CDR1 is SNHLY and CDR2 is FYNNEI. The CDR3 region is CASSDRTGHIQYF. The CDR3 bases are TGTGCCAGCAGTGACCGGACAGGTCACATTCAGTACTTC. Filled out from reference TRBV2 and TRBJ2-4, the complete variable domain reads EPEVTQTPSHQVTQMGQEVILRCVPISNHLYFYWYRQILGQKVEFLVSFYNNEISEKSEIFDDQFSVERPDGSNFTLKIRSTKLEDSAMYFCASSDRTGHIQYFGAGTRLSVL.

The chain's CDR3 is CASSLGNSGTYNEQFF. The CDR3 nucleotides read TGTGCCAGCAGCTTAGGGAATAGCGGGACCTACAATGAGCAGTTCTTC. V gene TRBV7-2 combines with J gene TRBJ2-1; TRBD2 matches at 8 bases. The CDR3 totals 16 residues. The junction had 4 bases not matched to a gene; V was cut back by 1 base and J by 2 bases. The germline gives CDR1 SGHTA, CDR2 FQGNSA.

This clonotype has a count of ten or more. The chain is built from TRBV28 and TRBJ1-2, with TRBD1 identical over 10 bases. Trimming cost V 5 bases and J 4 bases; bases outside gene matches: 19. The germline V gene has CDR1 MDHEN and CDR2 SYDVKM. CDR3 length equals 19 residues. The CDR3 nucleotides read TGTGCCAGCAGTACACATTCCCCGGGACAGGGGAGTAGAAGCTATGGCTACACCTTC. It yields the protein CASSTHSPGQGSRSYGYTF.

V is TRBV27 and J is TRBJ1-1; D gene unclear. V was cut by 4 bases and J by 1 base, with 10 bases left in between. CDR3 size: 14 residues. Germline V gene lookup returns CDR1 MNHEY and CDR2 SMNVEV (reference sequence). The CDR3 DNA reads TGTGCCAGCAGTTCTTCCGGGTCGAACACTGAAGCTTTCTTT. Translation: CASSSSGSNTEAFF.

This clonotype was seen only a few times. The J gene is TRBJ2-5, the V gene TRBV7-2, with 10 bases lining up with TRBD2. This CDR3 is built from 17 residues. Losses at the gene ends were 2 bases for V and 0 bases for J; bases not matched to a gene: 6. The germline V gene encodes CDR1 SGHTA and CDR2 FQGNSA. CDR3 sequence reads: CASSLPTSGTYQETQYF. The CDR3 region has the DNA TGTGCCAGCAGCTTACCTACTAGCGGGACATACCAAGAGACCCAGTACTTC.

The V and J genes are TRBV7-2 and TRBJ1-1; D not certain. Trimming shortened V by 2 bases and J by 3 bases, and 13 bases separated the two germline ends. This CDR3 is 15 amino acids long. The germline V gene encodes CDR1 SGHTA and CDR2 FQGNSA. The CDR3 sequence is CASSLYVAVDTEAFF. The CDR3 DNA reads TGTGCCAGCAGCTTATATGTGGCGGTGGACACTGAAGCTTTCTTT.

This clonotype was seen many times. V usage is TRBV7-2 and J usage is TRBJ1-5; TRBD1 matches at 8 bases. The ends lost 1 base at V and 8 bases at J; junction bases unmatched: 7. The CDR3 totals 15 residues. Germline assignment: CDR1 SGHTA and CDR2 FQGNSA. This chain's CDR3 is CASSLVAGGEKPQHF. As DNA, the CDR3 is TGTGCCAGCAGCTTAGTGGCAGGGGGCGAGAAGCCCCAGCATTTT.

The chain is built from TRBV6-7 and TRBJ1-1, with 7 bases fitting TRBD1. TRBV6-7 is reported as an ORF; its role is uncertain. V lost 8 bases to trimming and J lost 0 bases; unmatched junction nucleotides: 21. CDR3 size: 19 residues. This chain's CDR3 is CASSPITHRGRALNTEAFF. In DNA, the CDR3 is TGTGCCAGCTCACCCATTACTCACAGGGGAAGGGCTTTGAACACTGAAGCTTTCTTT.

With respect to this clonotype: This CDR3 is missing its conserved last phenylalanine or tryptophan, likely due to a read error. The DNA is omitted, as the CDR3 cannot be located on it reliably, and the CDR3 follows TCRdb's listing. This rearrangement joins TRBV9 to TRBJ2-7; the D segment call TRBD1 is taken from the table without a DNA check. Per the germline V gene, CDR1 is SGDLS and CDR2 is YYNGEE. The CDR3 length is 8 residues, termini included. The CDR3 loop reads CASSVEGT.

The chain employs TRBV20-1 and TRBJ2-5, with 7 bases fitting TRBD2. With 6 bases clipped from V and 2 bases from J, the junction kept 6 bases outside the gene matches. The CDR3 is 13 amino acids. CDR1 and CDR2 (germline): DFQATT, SNEGSKA (reference sequence). DNA of the CDR3: TGCAGTGCAACGCTAGCGGCACAAGAGACCCAGTACTTC. Protein: CSATLAAQETQYF.

This clonotype occurred many times. CDR3 sequence reads: CASSPKSRGEQFF. CDR3 in DNA: TGTGCCAGCAGCCCTAAATCGCGGGGTGAGCAGTTCTTC. The rearrangement joins TRBV7-2 to TRBJ2-1; D possibly corresponds to TRBD2 (6 bases). CDR3 size: 13 residues. V was trimmed by 5 bases and J by 9 bases, leaving 14 bases between them. Germline CDR1 and CDR2: SGHTA and FQGNSA.

The gene calls are TRBV3-1 and TRBJ2-5; 7 positions match TRBD2. CDR3 length equals 17 residues. Germline-derived CDR1 and CDR2 are LGHDT and YNNKEL (reference sequence). The ends lost 4 bases at V and 1 base at J; junction bases unmatched: 12. The CDR3 sequence: CASSLRTFREGQETQYF. For the CDR3, the DNA is TGTGCCAGCAGCCTTAGAACCTTTAGGGAGGGCCAAGAGACCCAGTACTTC.

The table lists this clonotype with many counts. J is TRBJ2-1 and V is TRBV28; weak D call: TRBD1 (6 bases). The CDR3 totals 13 residues. The V gene lost 6 bases and the J gene lost 12 bases, with 18 bases spanning the gap. Germline V gives CDR1 MDHEN, CDR2 SYDVKM. The CDR3 DNA follows: TGTGCCAGCAGATTCATACAGGGTAGGGGGCAGTTCTTC. Protein product: CASRFIQGRGQFF.

In this sample, this clonotype turned up many times. The chain combines TRBV6-1 with TRBJ2-3; D is tentatively TRBD1 or TRBD2 (5 bases each). CDR3 length: 15 amino acids. V lost 10 bases and J 4 bases, leaving 21 bases between the germline ends. Germline-derived CDR1 and CDR2 are MNHNS and SASEGT. In nucleotides, the CDR3 is TGTGCCACCACCCCAAGGGGACCCCTCGCAGATACGCAGTATTTT. The encoded protein is CATTPRGPLADTQYF.

This clonotype has a count of ten or more. The chain combines TRBV30 with TRBJ2-3; maybe TRBD2 (5 bases). Germline loops: CDR1 GTSNPN, CDR2 SVGIG (reference sequence). This CDR3 has 13 amino acids. Trimming cost V 0 bases and J 4 bases, with 8 bases left between them. The CDR3 DNA follows: TGTGCCTGGAGTGTACGCGGGTCAGATACGCAGTATTTT. Protein: CAWSVRGSDTQYF.

Remarks on this clonotype: A much bigger clone sits one base away, suggesting this may be a read error. V usage is TRBV2 and J usage is TRBJ1-4; D unclear. CDR1 and CDR2 (germline): SNHLY, FYNNEI. CDR3 size: 15 residues. CDR3: CASSENVALNGKLFF. The CDR3 nucleotides are TGTGCCAGCAGTGAGAATGTGGCGTTAAATGGAAAACTGTTTTTT.

This clonotype was seen repeatedly, ten times or more. The rearrangement joins TRBV6-1 to TRBJ1-1; no clear D. The V end was cut by 7 bases, the J end by 1 base, with 10 bases between. Germline lookup yields CDR1 MNHNS and CDR2 SASEGT. This CDR3 has 13 residues. The CDR3 sequence: CASNNRWNTEAFF. The CDR3 bases are TGTGCCAGCAACAACCGCTGGAACACTGAAGCTTTCTTT.

The chain joins TRBV19 to TRBJ1-2; possibly TRBD1 for D (5 bases). With 1 base removed from V and 7 bases from J, the gap between germline ends came to 10 bases. CDR1 is LNHDA, CDR2 SQIVND, per germline (reference sequence). This CDR3 is built from 13 residues. The CDR3 loop reads CASSIAGIGGYTF. The DNA of the CDR3 is TGTGCCAGTAGTATAGCAGGGATCGGTGGCTACACCTTC.

This clonotype was counted between two and nine times. This sequence joins TRBV9 and TRBJ2-1, with a weak D call TRBD2 (7 bases). V gave up 0 bases and J gave up 7 bases, with 14 bases separating them. The CDR3 covers 15 residues. Germline V CDR1 and CDR2: SGDLS, YYNGEE. For the CDR3, the DNA is TGTGCCAGCAGCGTAGGGGGGGGCGCGAGGAATGAGCAGTTCTTC. The encoded protein is CASSVGGGARNEQFF.